Reported below is one TCR beta chain. Using immunoSEQ multiplex PCR, the repertoire was profiled, and TCRdb retains in-frame clones only, with some absent. There are about 120,000 clones in the sample; over 65% occur only once, and approximately 4.9% lies in the top ten. Germline CDR1 SGHRS, CDR2 YFSETQ. The CDR3 spans 16 residues. J gave up 1 base and V 0 bases, and 4 bases lay outside the gene matches. The source of the sample is a study of blood T cell repertoires in COVID-19. As for the study in general: T cells, B-cell-depleted T cells, or PBMCs provided the cDNA or gDNA that served as material.

This chain connects TRBV5-1 to TRBJ2-5; 9 bases match TRBD2. The receptor comes from a woman in her seventies with acute or convalescent COVID-19. Sequencing input: peripheral blood. The CDR3 loop reads CASSLVGRGGQETQYF. The CDR3 nucleotides are TGCGCCAGCAGCTTGGTTGGGCGGGGGGGCCAAGAGACCCAGTACTTC. Full variable domain (rest looked up from reference TRBV5-1 and TRBJ2-5): KAGVTQTPRYLIKTRGQQVTLSCSPISGHRSVSWYQQTPGQGLQFLFEYFSETQRNKGNFPGRFSGRQFSNSRSEMNVSTLELGDSALYLCASSLVGRGGQETQYFGPGTRLLVL.